This entry lists 26 T cell receptor beta chains sequenced from one sample in a study of blood T cell repertoires in COVID-19 (dated by TCRdb to between 2020 and 2021). Libraries were prepared through the immunoSEQ multiplex PCR assay. Entries here come from immuneACCESS through TCRdb and include only in-frame sequences with V and J called. Some clones fail to appear in such tables; in the studies checked, an unresolved V gene covers under half of the shortfall, and the cause of the remainder is unknown. The sample records around 300,000 clones, around 86% of which are singletons. The ten largest make up 1% of the sample. The specimen was peripheral blood. All receptors come from a man aged 50-60 years with active or convalescent COVID-19.

CDR3 coding DNA: TGTGCCAGCAGTCCCGGGACAGGGTATTATTCGGGAAACACCATATATTTT. It codes for CASSPGTGYYSGNTIYF. J is TRBJ1-3 and V is TRBV28; 9 nucleotides align to TRBD1. Per germline, CDR1 MDHEN and CDR2 SYDVKM. This CDR3 has 17 residues. J was trimmed by 4 bases and V by 5 bases; bases with no gene match: 12.

The rearrangement links TRBV6-5 to TRBJ1-3, with a possible D match to TRBD1 (6 bases). Trimming left V 5 bases short and J 0 bases short, with 11 bases between. Germline V gene data show CDR1 as MNHEY and CDR2 as SVGAGI. The CDR3 extends over 15 amino acids. The DNA of the CDR3 is TGTGCCAGCAGTCGACAGGTCTTCTCTGGAAACACCATATATTTT. Translated: CASSRQVFSGNTIYF.

The chain joins TRBV6-1 to TRBJ1-4, with a tentative D call TRBD1 (6 bases). CDR1 and CDR2 (germline): MNHNS, SASEGT. The length of the CDR3 is 13 residues. V was clipped by 6 bases and J by 7 bases, with 12 bases between them. The CDR3 here is CASRRDRLEKLFF. The CDR3 region has the DNA TGTGCCAGCAGACGTGACAGGCTTGAAAAACTGTTTTTT.

The V and J genes are TRBV2 and TRBJ2-5, with D perhaps matching TRBD1 (5 bases). Germline V gives CDR1 SNHLY, CDR2 FYNNEI. CDR3 length: 13 residues. Trimming stripped 7 bases from V and 5 bases from J, with 14 bases between. The DNA for the CDR3 is TGTGCCAGCACTATGGACATCTGGGAGACCCAGTACTTC. This translates into CASTMDIWETQYF.

The chain recombines TRBV30 with TRBJ1-2; D remains ambiguous. V was pared by 5 bases and J by 2 bases, with 9 bases between. Germline V lookup: CDR1 GTSNPN, CDR2 SVGIG (reference sequence). This CDR3 comprises 12 residues. The CDR3 sequence is CAWASRNYGYTF. Here the CDR3 DNA reads TGTGCCTGGGCCTCCAGAAACTATGGCTACACCTTC. Supplemented by reference TRBV30 and TRBJ1-2, the full variable domain reads SQTIHQWPATLVQPVGSPLSLECTVEGTSNPNLYWYRQAAGRGLQLLFYSVGIGQISSEVPQNLSASRPQDRQFILSSKKLLLSDSGFYLCAWASRNYGYTFGSGTRLTVV.

The chain has TRBV21-1 and TRBJ1-2; the table names TRBD1, a call not compared with the DNA. TRBV21-1 is assigned pseudogene status. CDR3 size: 15 residues. This CDR3 reads CASSNDSRRGQGYTF. The CDR3 nucleotides are TGTGCCAGCAGCAACGACTCCCGCAGGGGGCAAGGCTACACCTTC.

This chain joins TRBV7-2 and TRBJ1-2; no clear D. Trimming took 3 bases from V and 7 from J, leaving 15 bases between them. Germline CDR1 is SGHTA and CDR2 is FQGNSA. CDR3 length equals 14 residues. The DNA of the CDR3 is TGTGCCAGCAGCTTCGATACACTCTCGGGTGGCTACACCTTC. Translation: CASSFDTLSGGYTF.

The rearrangement links TRBV3-1 (or the pseudogene TRBV3-2) to TRBJ2-7; tentatively, D is TRBD1 (5 bases). Germline V gives CDR1 LGHDT, CDR2 YNNKEL (reference sequence). The CDR3 runs 14 residues. V lost 2 bases, J lost 3 bases, and 11 bases lay in between. CDR3 residues: CASSQLGQVYEQYF. CDR3 DNA sequence: TGTGCCAGCAGCCAACTTGGACAAGTCTACGAGCAGTACTTC.

The genes are TRBV3-1 (or the pseudogene TRBV3-2) and TRBJ2-3; D is perhaps TRBD2 (7 bases). The CDR3 covers 18 residues. The germline gives CDR1 LGHDT, CDR2 YNNKEL (reference sequence). The V end lost 4 bases, the J end lost 0 bases, and 20 bases lay between the germline ends. The CDR3 reads CASSPERRGPPSTDTQYF. The CDR3 DNA is TGTGCCAGCAGCCCAGAACGGCGGGGGCCGCCTAGCACAGATACGCAGTATTTT.

The chain has TRBV5-1 and TRBJ1-4; D is uncertain. This CDR3 spans 15 amino acids. Trimming took off 0 bases at V and 7 bases at J, with 13 bases between the two ends. CDR1 and CDR2 (germline): SGHRS, YFSETQ. CDR3 loop: CASSLETRAGEKLFF. The CDR3 nucleotides are TGCGCCAGCAGCTTGGAAACGCGGGCCGGTGAAAAACTGTTTTTT.

J is TRBJ1-5 and V is TRBV5-1, with 11 bases identical to TRBD1. Germline lookup yields CDR1 SGHRS and CDR2 YFSETQ. The CDR3 spans 16 residues. V shed 3 bases and J 3 bases; nucleotides not matched to a gene: 5. The CDR3 DNA follows: TGCGCCAGCAGCTCGGGACAGGGGGTCGACAATCAGCCCCAGCATTTT. It codes for CASSSGQGVDNQPQHF.

This clone was seen only a few times. J is TRBJ2-7 and V is TRBV7-3; D is possibly TRBD2 (5 bases). V dropped 1 base and J dropped 5 bases, with 12 bases sitting between them. This CDR3 region has 14 residues. The germline CDR1 and CDR2 sequences are SGHTA and FQGTGA. The chain's CDR3 is CASSLNAGGHEQYF. CDR3 nucleotide sequence: TGTGCCAGCAGCTTAAATGCTGGCGGGCACGAGCAGTACTTC.

The CDR3 DNA reads as TGTGCCAGCAGTTTACAGGGGTTAACTAATGAAAAACTGTTTTTT. This translates into CASSLQGLTNEKLFF. This chain uses TRBV2 with TRBJ1-4; 7 bases are shared with TRBD1. Trimming removed 5 bases from V and 1 base from J; junction bases left unmatched: 4. The germline V gene has CDR1 SNHLY and CDR2 FYNNEI. The CDR3 is 15 residues long.

The V gene is TRBV6-2 or TRBV6-3, the J gene TRBJ1-1; perhaps TRBD1 as D (5 bases). The CDR3 extends over 15 amino acids. The V and J ends lost 2 bases and 4 bases respectively, with 14 bases between them. Germline V gene data show CDR1 as MNHEY and CDR2 as SVGEGT. The CDR3 region is CASSYAQDIRTEAFF. The CDR3 DNA reads TGTGCCAGCAGTTACGCCCAGGACATCCGCACTGAAGCTTTCTTT.

Concerning this clone itself: Additional DNA sequences in this sample encode the identical CDR3. This rearrangement joins TRBV28 to TRBJ1-1; a weak D match, TRBD1 (5 bases). The V end was cut by 2 bases, the J end by 1 base, with 11 bases between. CDR1 and CDR2 from the germline V gene are MDHEN and SYDVKM. The CDR3 has 15 amino acids. The CDR3 loop reads CASSLRGGANTEAFF. CDR3 sequence (DNA): TGTGCCAGCAGTTTAAGGGGAGGGGCGAACACTGAAGCTTTCTTT.

This clone has a handful of counts. The chain combines TRBV5-4 with TRBJ1-2; D is uncertain. The ends were cut back, 0 bases at V and 1 base at J, with 10 bases in the middle. The CDR3 extends over 15 amino acids. Germline V CDR1 and CDR2: SGHNT, YYREEE (reference sequence). CDR3 in DNA: TGTGCCAGCAGCTTGGAGTTTTCAGATAACTATGGCTACACCTTC. Translating it yields CASSLEFSDNYGYTF. The full variable domain, rest sourced from reference TRBV5-4 and TRBJ1-2, is ETGVTQSPTHLIKTRGQQVTLRCSSQSGHNTVSWYQQALGQGPQFIFQYYREEENGRGNFPPRFSGLQFPNYSSELNVNALELDDSALYLCASSLEFSDNYGYTFGSGTRLTVV.

This clone has just one count. The chain couples TRBV28 to TRBJ1-1; 8 bases map to TRBD1. Germline values: CDR1 MDHEN, CDR2 SYDVKM. V lost 5 bases, J lost 0 bases, and 8 bases stayed unmatched. The CDR3 contains 16 residues. CDR3 in amino acids: CASSPSGTGLNTEAFF. The CDR3, as DNA: TGTGCCAGCAGTCCCTCCGGGACAGGACTGAACACTGAAGCTTTCTTT.

This clone was counted once. The chain combines TRBV29-1 with TRBJ2-1; D is unresolved. V dropped 5 bases and J dropped 3 bases, with 8 bases sitting between them. Germline CDR1 and CDR2: SQVTM and ANQGSEA. The CDR3 is 12 amino acids. DNA for the CDR3: TGCAGCGTTCTCGCGGACTACAATGAGCAGTTCTTC. Translating gives CSVLADYNEQFF.

The chain links TRBV10-2 to TRBJ2-3, with 12 bases matching TRBD1. V shed 8 bases, J shed 4 bases, and the junction held 1 base outside the gene matches. The CDR3 contains 13 residues. Germline values: CDR1 WSHSY, CDR2 SAAADI. CDR3 loop: CASGTGGSDTQYF. The CDR3 DNA reads TGCGCCAGCGGGACAGGGGGCTCAGATACGCAGTATTTT.

The chain recombines TRBV7-2 with TRBJ2-3; perhaps TRBD1 as D (5 bases). CDR1 SGHTA and CDR2 FQGNSA come from the germline V gene. Deletions cut 4 bases from V and 4 bases from J, with 9 bases between. The CDR3 is 13 residues long. CDR3 residues: CASSSLRADTQYF. DNA of the CDR3: TGTGCCAGCAGCTCACTCAGGGCAGATACGCAGTATTTT. The full variable domain, completed using reference TRBV7-2 and TRBJ2-3, is GAGVSQSPSNKVTEKGKDVELRCDPISGHTALYWYRQSLGQGLEFLIYFQGNSAPDKSGLPSDRFSAERTGGSVSTLTIQRTQQEDSAVYLCASSSLRADTQYFGPGTRLTVL.

With regard to this clone: The same CDR3 also results from other DNA sequences found in this sample. The CDR3 DNA follows: TGTGCCAGCAGCTCCAGCTCCTACGAGCAGTACTTC. The encoded protein is CASSSSSYEQYF. The chain recombines TRBV5-4 with TRBJ2-7; D is unclear. CDR1 is SGHNT, CDR2 YYREEE, per germline (reference sequence). There are 12 residues in the CDR3. Trimming stripped 3 bases from V and 0 bases from J, with 4 bases between.

This clone was seen only a few times. The gene calls are TRBV27 and TRBJ2-1; 8 nucleotides line up with TRBD2. The V gene end was trimmed by 2 bases and the J gene end by 8 bases; junction bases not matched to a gene: 8. This CDR3 spans 15 amino acids. The germline CDR1 and CDR2 sequences are MNHEY and SMNVEV (reference sequence). For the CDR3, the DNA is TGTGCCAGCAGTTTAGGGGCGGGGGGCTATTATGAGCAGTTCTTC. Encoded protein: CASSLGAGGYYEQFF.

The rearrangement joins TRBV9 to TRBJ1-4, with TRBD1 identical over 9 bases. Germline CDR1 is SGDLS and CDR2 is YYNGEE. The ends lost 1 base at V and 3 bases at J; junction bases unmatched: 1. CDR3 size: 15 residues. The CDR3 region is CASSVRTGANEKLFF. Written as DNA, the CDR3 is TGTGCCAGCAGCGTACGGACAGGGGCTAATGAAAAACTGTTTTTT.

This rearrangement joins TRBV7-2 to TRBJ2-5; no definite D call. This CDR3 is built from 14 residues. Trimming left V 1 base short and J 0 bases short, with 6 bases between. The germline V gene has CDR1 SGHTA and CDR2 FQGNSA. For the CDR3, the DNA is TGTGCCAGCAGCTTAGATCGTGACCAAGAGACCCAGTACTTC. It translates to CASSLDRDQETQYF.

The chain combines TRBV19 with TRBJ1-2; no clear D. The CDR3 runs 18 residues. The germline V and J ends were trimmed by 0 bases and 2 bases, with 19 bases remaining between them. CDR1 LNHDA and CDR2 SQIVND come from the germline V gene (reference sequence). The chain's CDR3 is CASSIDRYLAARNYGYTF. CDR3 coding DNA: TGTGCCAGTAGTATAGATCGGTACCTCGCGGCTAGGAACTATGGCTACACCTTC.

The chain couples TRBV30 to TRBJ2-1, with 13 positions matching TRBD2. CDR3 length equals 18 residues. CDR1 is GTSNPN and CDR2 is SVGIG in the germline V gene (reference sequence). Losses at the gene ends were 0 bases for V and 8 bases for J; bases not matched to a gene: 13. Here the CDR3 reads CAWSVRRGGTSGIYEQFF. CDR3 DNA sequence: TGTGCCTGGAGTGTACGGCGAGGGGGGACTAGCGGGATCTATGAGCAGTTCTTC.